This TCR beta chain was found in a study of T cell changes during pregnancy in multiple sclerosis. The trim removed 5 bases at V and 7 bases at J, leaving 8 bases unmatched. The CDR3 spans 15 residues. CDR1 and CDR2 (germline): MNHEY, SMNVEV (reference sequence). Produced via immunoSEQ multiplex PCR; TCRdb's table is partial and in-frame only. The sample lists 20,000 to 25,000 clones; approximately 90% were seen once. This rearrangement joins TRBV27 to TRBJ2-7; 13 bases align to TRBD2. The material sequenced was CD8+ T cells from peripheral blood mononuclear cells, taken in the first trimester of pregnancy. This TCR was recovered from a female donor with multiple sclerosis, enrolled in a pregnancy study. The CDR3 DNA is TGTGCCAGCAGTACACTAGCGGGAGGGTTAGAGGAGCAGTACTTC. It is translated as CASSTLAGGLEEQYF.